These 23 T cell receptor beta chains came from one sample sequenced in a study of T cells after yellow fever vaccination. Each CDR3 protein gets one entry after TCRdb re-called the 5' RACE reads with MiXCR. Of a few hundred thousand distinct CDR3 sequences in the sample, about 9.9% were seen once. The sequencing here drew on PBMCs, taken on the day of the first yellow fever vaccination. All receptors derive from a man younger than 30 who received the YFV17D yellow fever vaccine.

The V and J genes are TRBV30 and TRBJ2-3, with TRBD2 matching 7 bases. Germline CDR1 GTSNPN, CDR2 SVGIG (reference sequence). CDR3 length: 13 amino acids. The junction had 7 bases not matched to a gene; V was cut back by 4 bases and J by 6 bases. The DNA for the CDR3 is TGTGCCTGGATTCGTGGGGGGGAGGATACGCAGTATTTT. It translates to CAWIRGGEDTQYF.

This clonotype appeared many times. The chain recombines TRBV5-1 with TRBJ2-7, with D possibly matching TRBD1 (5 bases). The CDR3 runs 13 residues. Trimming removed 1 base at V and 2 bases at J, with 7 bases between. CDR1 SGHRS and CDR2 YFSETQ come from the germline V gene. CDR3: CASSLPGTYEQYF. The CDR3 DNA reads as TGCGCCAGCAGCTTGCCAGGGACCTACGAGCAGTACTTC.

The V gene is TRBV12-3 or TRBV12-4, the J gene TRBJ2-5, with 7 bases identical to TRBD1. The V segment lost 6 bases and the J segment 3 bases; nucleotides outside the gene matches: 7. CDR3 length: 14 residues. DNA of the CDR3: TGTGCCAGCAGCCGGGACAGTTCGAAAGAGACCCAGTACTTC. It specifies CASSRDSSKETQYF.

The chain is built from TRBV7-8 and TRBJ2-1; 7 bases are a match to TRBD2. The CDR3 is made up of 16 amino acids. Unmatched junction bases numbered 5, after V lost 1 base and J lost 2 bases. Germline CDR1 is SGHVS and CDR2 is FQNEAQ. As DNA, the CDR3 is TGTGCCAGCAGCTTAGGAGATGCGGGGGCCTACAATGAGCAGTTCTTC. It yields the protein CASSLGDAGAYNEQFF.

This CDR3 reads CASSLARPPGEEKLFF. The CDR3 coding sequence is TGCGCCAGCAGCTTGGCAAGGCCCCCCGGGGAGGAAAAACTGTTTTTT. This chain connects TRBV5-1 to TRBJ1-4; D gene ambiguous. The CDR3 consists of 16 residues. V lost 0 bases, J lost 8 bases, and 17 bases lay in between. Germline values: CDR1 SGHRS, CDR2 YFSETQ. The full variable domain, completed using reference TRBV5-1 and TRBJ1-4, is KAGVTQTPRYLIKTRGQQVTLSCSPISGHRSVSWYQQTPGQGLQFLFEYFSETQRNKGNFPGRFSGRQFSNSRSEMNVSTLELGDSALYLCASSLARPPGEEKLFFGSGTQLSVL.

This clonotype was counted only a few times. CDR3 DNA: TGTGCCAGCAGTTCCGACGGGGGGGCTCTCACCGGGGAGCTGTTTTTT. Translating it yields CASSSDGGALTGELFF. The chain links TRBV6-5 to TRBJ2-2; 8 bases line up with TRBD2. The CDR3 is 16 residues long. Trimming removed 4 bases from V and 4 bases from J; junction bases left unmatched: 8. Germline values: CDR1 MNHEY, CDR2 SVGAGI.

This clonotype was observed a few times. The V and J genes are TRBV7-2 and TRBJ2-1; D tentatively reads TRBD1 or TRBD2 (5 bases each). Trimming stripped 3 bases from V and 8 bases from J, with 14 bases between. Germline CDR1 SGHTA, CDR2 FQGNSA. The CDR3 length is 14 residues. The CDR3 DNA reads TGTGCCAGCAGCTTCTCGGGGTGGGGGTATGAGCAGTTCTTC. Translated: CASSFSGWGYEQFF.

Here the CDR3 DNA reads TGTGCCAGCAGCCAAGATTTGGAGTTAGCCAAAAACATTCAGTACTTC. It encodes CASSQDLELAKNIQYF. This chain links TRBV14 with TRBJ2-4, with unresolved D. This CDR3 has 16 residues. Trimming took 0 bases from V and 0 from J, leaving 9 bases between them. Germline CDR1 SGHDN, CDR2 FVKESK.

This clonotype showed up just a few times. The V call is TRBV6-1, the J call TRBJ2-2; 9 bases align to TRBD1. This CDR3 comprises 15 residues. The V gene end was trimmed by 4 bases and the J gene end by 6 bases; junction bases not matched to a gene: 6. Germline V lookup: CDR1 MNHNS, CDR2 SASEGT. The CDR3 reads CASSGRDRASGELFF. The CDR3 DNA reads TGTGCCAGCAGTGGCCGGGACAGGGCGTCCGGGGAGCTGTTTTTT.

The chain couples TRBV27 to TRBJ2-5; TRBD1 aligns across 7 bases. Trimming cost V 6 bases and J 5 bases; bases outside gene matches: 6. CDR1 and CDR2 (germline): MNHEY, SMNVEV (reference sequence). CDR3 length: 13 residues. The CDR3 sequence: CASSARGRETQYF. In DNA form, the CDR3 reads TGTGCCAGCAGCGCAAGGGGGCGGGAGACCCAGTACTTC.

This chain connects TRBV7-6 to TRBJ1-1; 8 bases align to TRBD1. This CDR3 has 15 residues. The J segment lost 11 bases and the V segment lost 1 base, leaving 12 bases of the junction unmatched. Germline lookup yields CDR1 SGHVS and CDR2 FNYEAQ. The CDR3 DNA reads as TGTGCCAGCAGCTTAGTGGCAGGGGGCGGATCGGCCGCTTTCTTT. It specifies CASSLVAGGGSAAFF.

This clonotype showed up just a few times. The J gene is TRBJ1-5, the V gene TRBV20-1; TRBD1 is a possible D gene (5 bases). V was clipped by 6 bases and J by 2 bases, with 14 bases between them. The germline CDR1 and CDR2 sequences are DFQATT and SNEGSKA (reference sequence). There are 14 residues in the CDR3. CDR3 bases: TGCAGTGCACGGCCCGCGGGGGGCAATCAGCCCCAGCATTTT. Residues: CSARPAGGNQPQHF.

The gene calls are TRBV29-1 and TRBJ2-1, with D unresolved. CDR1 is SQVTM and CDR2 is ANQGSEA in the germline V gene. The CDR3 has 13 amino acids. The CDR3 spells CSGRNPVLNEQFF. The DNA for the CDR3 is TGCAGTGGCCGGAACCCAGTCCTCAATGAGCAGTTCTTC.

This clonotype occurred a few times. This chain uses TRBV6-1 with TRBJ2-1, with D possibly TRBD1 on 5 matching bases. Trimming took 6 bases from V and 2 from J, leaving 14 bases between them. Germline V lookup: CDR1 MNHNS, CDR2 SASEGT. The CDR3 is 15 amino acids. CDR3 bases: TGTGCCAGCAGCCTCGATGGGGCCGCCTACAATGAGCAGTTCTTC. This gives the protein CASSLDGAAYNEQFF.

This clonotype was detected a few times. The chain carries TRBV20-1 and TRBJ1-3; D remains ambiguous. The CDR3 runs 15 residues. CDR1 DFQATT and CDR2 SNEGSKA come from the germline V gene (reference sequence). V lost 2 bases and J lost 0, with 11 bases in between. The CDR3, as DNA: TGCAGTGCTAGACGGAGGACTAGCTCTGGAAACACCATATATTTT. Translated: CSARRRTSSGNTIYF.

This clonotype was seen a few times. V gene TRBV7-2 combines with J gene TRBJ1-1; D uncertain. The CDR3 is 14 residues long. V was clipped by 2 bases and J by 0 bases, with 7 bases between them. Germline V gene sequence: CDR1 SGHTA, CDR2 FQGNSA. The CDR3 sequence is CASSLWNMNTEAFF. In DNA, the CDR3 is TGTGCCAGCAGCTTATGGAATATGAACACTGAAGCTTTCTTT.

This clonotype has only a few counts. V and J are TRBV5-4 and TRBJ1-1, with a possible D match to TRBD1 (5 bases). The CDR3 has 13 amino acids. The V gene lost 3 bases and the J gene lost 1 base, with 7 bases spanning the gap. Per germline, CDR1 SGHNT and CDR2 YYREEE (reference sequence). The CDR3 loop reads CASSWQGNTEAFF. In DNA, the CDR3 is TGTGCCAGCAGCTGGCAGGGGAACACTGAAGCTTTCTTT.

The chain combines TRBV11-2 with TRBJ2-1; 9 bases align to TRBD2. The CDR3 extends over 15 amino acids. Per the germline V gene, CDR1 is SGHAT and CDR2 is FQNNGV. V dropped 5 bases and J dropped 7; count of bases not matched to a gene: 9. CDR3 residues: CASSLRSGGTNEQFF. The CDR3 DNA reads as TGTGCCAGCAGCCTCCGGAGCGGGGGGACAAATGAGCAGTTCTTC. Full variable domain (outside the CDR3, taken from reference TRBV11-2 and TRBJ2-1): EAGVAQSPRYKIIEKRQSVAFWCNPISGHATLYWYQQILGQGPKLLIQFQNNGVVDDSQLPKDRFSAERLKGVDSTLKIQPAKLEDSAVYLCASSLRSGGTNEQFFGPGTRLTVL.

The J gene is TRBJ2-5, the V gene TRBV20-1; D call uncertain. The germline V and J ends were trimmed by 6 bases and 2 bases, with 13 bases remaining between them. Germline V gene sequence: CDR1 DFQATT, CDR2 SNEGSKA (reference sequence). The CDR3 covers 13 residues. CDR3 bases: TGCAGTGCCAATACTGGCCCTCAAGAGACCCAGTACTTC. Translating gives CSANTGPQETQYF.

This clonotype was observed many times. This chain links TRBV7-2 with TRBJ1-2; D remains ambiguous. The V end was cut by 2 bases, the J end by 8 bases, with 9 bases between. The CDR3 is 12 amino acids. CDR1 is SGHTA and CDR2 is FQGNSA in the germline V gene. Written as DNA, the CDR3 is TGTGCCAGCAGCTTAATGAGGGAAGGCTACACCTTC. It codes for CASSLMREGYTF.

This clonotype appeared many times. This chain uses TRBV9 with TRBJ2-2, with 7 nucleotides matching TRBD2. Germline trimming cut 0 bases from V and 4 bases from J; bases unmatched to any gene: 0. CDR1 and CDR2 from the germline V gene are SGDLS and YYNGEE. The CDR3 has 14 residues. The CDR3 loop is CASSVGGGTGELFF. In DNA form, the CDR3 reads TGTGCCAGCAGCGTAGGGGGGGGCACCGGGGAGCTGTTTTTT.

The table lists this clonotype with a few counts. The chain recombines TRBV10-3 with TRBJ2-1; 10 bases match TRBD2. This CDR3 has 16 residues. From germline, CDR1 is ENHRY and CDR2 SYGVKD. V dropped 6 bases and J dropped 6; count of bases not matched to a gene: 11. This chain's CDR3 is CAIRDKPSGGSNEQFF. Written as DNA, the CDR3 is TGTGCCATCAGAGATAAACCTAGCGGGGGCTCCAATGAGCAGTTCTTC.

The CDR3 nucleotides read TGTGCCACCAGTGATAGCTACAGGGGGACCGGGGAGCTGTTTTTT. This encodes CATSDSYRGTGELFF. The rearrangement uses TRBV24-1 and TRBJ2-2; 8 nucleotides line up with TRBD1. This CDR3 contains 15 residues. Germline V gives CDR1 KGHDR, CDR2 SFDVKD. V lost 3 bases, J lost 5 bases, and 4 bases stayed unmatched.